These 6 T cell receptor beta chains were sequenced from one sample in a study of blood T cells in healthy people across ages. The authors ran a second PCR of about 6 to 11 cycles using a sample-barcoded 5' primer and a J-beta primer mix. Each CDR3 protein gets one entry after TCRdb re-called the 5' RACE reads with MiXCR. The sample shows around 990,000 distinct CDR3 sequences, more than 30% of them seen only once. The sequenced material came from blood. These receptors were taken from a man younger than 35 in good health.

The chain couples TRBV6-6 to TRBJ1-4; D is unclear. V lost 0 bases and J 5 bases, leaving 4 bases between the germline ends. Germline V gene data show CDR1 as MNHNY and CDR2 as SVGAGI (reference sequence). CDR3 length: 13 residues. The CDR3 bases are TGTGCCAGCAGTTACTCGGCAAATGAAAAACTGTTTTTT. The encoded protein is CASSYSANEKLFF.

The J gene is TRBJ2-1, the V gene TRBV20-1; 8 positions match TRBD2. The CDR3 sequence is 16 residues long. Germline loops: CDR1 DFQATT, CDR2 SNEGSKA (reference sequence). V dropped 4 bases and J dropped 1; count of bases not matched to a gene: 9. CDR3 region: CSAMSAGGVSYNEQFF. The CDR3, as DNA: TGCAGTGCTATGTCGGCGGGGGGAGTGTCCTACAATGAGCAGTTCTTC.

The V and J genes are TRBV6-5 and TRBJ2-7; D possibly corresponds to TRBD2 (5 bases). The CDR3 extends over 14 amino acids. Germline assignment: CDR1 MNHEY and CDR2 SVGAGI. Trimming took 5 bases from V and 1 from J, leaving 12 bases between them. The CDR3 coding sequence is TGTGCCAGCAGTGACGCGGGTCCATCCTACGAGCAGTACTTC. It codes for CASSDAGPSYEQYF.

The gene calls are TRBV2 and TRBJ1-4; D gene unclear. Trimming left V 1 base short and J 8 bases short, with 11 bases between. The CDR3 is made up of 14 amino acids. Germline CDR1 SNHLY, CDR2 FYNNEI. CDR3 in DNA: TGTGCCAGCAGTGAAGGGGCCCGTAACGAAAAACTGTTTTTT. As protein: CASSEGARNEKLFF. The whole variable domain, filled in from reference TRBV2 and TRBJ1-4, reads EPEVTQTPSHQVTQMGQEVILRCVPISNHLYFYWYRQILGQKVEFLVSFYNNEISEKSEIFDDQFSVERPDGSNFTLKIRSTKLEDSAMYFCASSEGARNEKLFFGSGTQLSVL.

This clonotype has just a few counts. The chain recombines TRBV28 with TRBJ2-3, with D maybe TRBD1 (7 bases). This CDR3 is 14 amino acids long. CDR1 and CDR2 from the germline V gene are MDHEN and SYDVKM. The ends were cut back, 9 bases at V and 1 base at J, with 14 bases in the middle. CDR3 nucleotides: TGTGCCAGTTCAGGGGGGCACCGCACAGATACGCAGTATTTT. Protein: CASSGGHRTDTQYF.

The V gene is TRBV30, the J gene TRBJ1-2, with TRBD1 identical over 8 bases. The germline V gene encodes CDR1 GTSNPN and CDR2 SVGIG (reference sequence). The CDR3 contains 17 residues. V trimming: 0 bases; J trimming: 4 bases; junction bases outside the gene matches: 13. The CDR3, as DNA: TGTGCCTGGAGTGTACTCCGTGGCAGGGGGCGAGGCTATGGCTACACCTTC. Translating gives CAWSVLRGRGRGYGYTF.